This T cell receptor beta chain was sequenced for a study of metastatic and nonmetastatic thyroid tumors. This clone has only one observation. The identical CDR3 is also encoded by other nucleotide sequences in the sample. TCRdb redid the clone calls on the PCR reads using MiXCR. The sample has approximately 90,000 clones, approximately 11% seen once; the top ten hold roughly 12%. V lost 8 bases, J lost 4 bases, and 10 bases stayed unmatched. Germline V gives CDR1 DFQATT, CDR2 SNEGSKA (reference sequence). This CDR3 comprises 13 residues. Thyroid surgery was performed in patients who had received no treatment beforehand.

The sequence derives from a female donor with papillary thyroid cancer or a benign thyroid nodule (not recorded which). Some clones in this sample may be carry-over from other donors' samples. The chain carries TRBV20-1 and TRBJ2-7; TRBD2 matches at 8 bases. Sequencing was carried out using blood. The CDR3 protein is CSRTSGIVYEQYF. CDR3 coding DNA: TGCAGTCGAACTAGCGGTATTGTTTACGAGCAGTACTTC.